A selection of T cell receptor beta chains follows, all from one sample in a study of T cell responses to AZD1222 COVID-19 vaccine. Produced via immunoSEQ multiplex PCR; TCRdb's table is partial and in-frame only. The data show some 150,000 clones, about 92% seen once. The source material was peripheral blood, sampled 28 days after the second AZD1222 dose. Receptors were obtained from an adult who received the AZD1222 COVID-19 vaccine. Each CDR3 is given with its conserved first and last residue. Fields, in order: CDR3 protein, CDR3 DNA, J gene, D gene, V gene, clone size. D genes are given only for firm matches. A clone size is listed for some rows: how often the clone was seen (once, few, many), or a class if it is expanded.

CDR3aa: CASSRSGRFYEQYF; CDR3nt: TGTGCCAGTAGTAGGAGCGGGAGGTTCTACGAGCAGTACTTC; j_gene: TRBJ2-7; d_gene: TRBD2; v_gene: TRBV19; abundance: once
CDR3aa: CAISARTGGYNEQFF; CDR3nt: TGTGCCATCAGTGCTCGGACAGGGGGTTACAATGAGCAGTTCTTC; j_gene: TRBJ2-1; d_gene: TRBD1; v_gene: TRBV10-3; abundance: NA
CDR3aa: CASTPGGGYNEQFF; CDR3nt: TGCGCCAGCACCCCGGGAGGGGGCTACAATGAGCAGTTCTTC; j_gene: TRBJ2-1; d_gene: TRBD2; v_gene: TRBV5-1; abundance: NA
CDR3aa: CASSEGDRAYNEQFF; CDR3nt: TGTGCCAGCAGTGAAGGGGACCGGGCTTACAATGAGCAGTTCTTC; j_gene: TRBJ2-1; d_gene: NA; v_gene: TRBV25-1; abundance: few
CDR3aa: CASSQGTGPYEQYF; CDR3nt: TGTGCCAGCAGCCAAGGGACAGGGCCCTACGAGCAGTACTTC; j_gene: TRBJ2-7; d_gene: TRBD1; v_gene: TRBV7-9; abundance: NA
CDR3aa: CASSLDAVNYGYTF; CDR3nt: TGTGCCAGCAGCTTAGACGCAGTTAACTATGGCTACACCTTC; j_gene: TRBJ1-2; d_gene: NA; v_gene: TRBV7-8; abundance: NA
CDR3aa: CASPRTGTEAFF; CDR3nt: TGTGCCAGCCCACGAACGGGAACTGAAGCTTTCTTT; j_gene: TRBJ1-1; d_gene: NA; v_gene: TRBV2; abundance: NA
CDR3aa: CASSLGRDYGYTF; CDR3nt: TGTGCCAGCAGTTTGGGCAGGGATTATGGCTACACCTTC; j_gene: TRBJ1-2; d_gene: NA; v_gene: TRBV28; abundance: NA
CDR3aa: CASSSGQGTEKLFF; CDR3nt: TGTGCCAGCAGCTCAGGACAGGGGACGGAAAAACTGTTTTTT; j_gene: TRBJ1-4; d_gene: TRBD1; v_gene: TRBV9; abundance: NA
CDR3aa: CASSPRGGYNSPLHF; CDR3nt: TGTGCCAGCAGTCCCCGTGGAGGCTATAATTCACCCCTCCACTTT; j_gene: TRBJ1-6; d_gene: NA; v_gene: TRBV27; abundance: NA
CDR3aa: CASSQGTGYEQFF; CDR3nt: TGTGCCAGCAGCCAAGGGACAGGGTATGAGCAGTTCTTC; j_gene: TRBJ2-1; d_gene: TRBD1; v_gene: TRBV3-1/TRBV3-2; abundance: once
CDR3aa: CASSQRTGRYTF; CDR3nt: TGTGCCAGCAGTCAACGGACAGGGCGCTACACCTTC; j_gene: TRBJ1-2; d_gene: TRBD1; v_gene: TRBV12-3/TRBV12-4; abundance: NA
CDR3aa: CASSRSYNSPLHF; CDR3nt: TGTGCCAGCAGCCGTTCCTATAATTCACCCCTCCACTTT; j_gene: TRBJ1-6; d_gene: NA; v_gene: TRBV12-3/TRBV12-4; abundance: NA
CDR3aa: CASSLARGASNYGYTF; CDR3nt: TGTGCCAGCAGCTTAGCTAGGGGGGCCTCTAACTATGGCTACACCTTC; j_gene: TRBJ1-2; d_gene: NA; v_gene: TRBV7-8; abundance: NA
CDR3aa: CASSVTREQYF; CDR3nt: TGTGCCAGCAGCGTTACTAGGGAGCAGTACTTC; j_gene: TRBJ2-7; d_gene: NA; v_gene: TRBV6-5; abundance: NA
CDR3aa: CASSLAYNEQFF; CDR3nt: TGTGCCAGCAGTTTAGCTTACAATGAGCAGTTCTTC; j_gene: TRBJ2-1; d_gene: NA; v_gene: TRBV28; abundance: NA
CDR3aa: CASSGTSWGYEQYF; CDR3nt: TGTGCCAGCAGTGGGACTAGCTGGGGCTACGAGCAGTACTTC; j_gene: TRBJ2-7; d_gene: TRBD2; v_gene: TRBV27; abundance: once
CDR3aa: CASSSGLAFEQYF; CDR3nt: TGTGCCAGCAGTTCGGGACTAGCGTTCGAGCAGTACTTC; j_gene: TRBJ2-7; d_gene: TRBD2; v_gene: TRBV2; abundance: NA
CDR3aa: CASSQDASGQRLENTIYF; CDR3nt: TGCGCCAGCAGCCAAGATGCCTCGGGGCAGCGCCTGGAGAACACCATATATTTT; j_gene: TRBJ1-3; d_gene: NA; v_gene: TRBV4-1; abundance: NA
CDR3aa: CASSYLTGDTQYF; CDR3nt: TGTGCCAGCAGTTACCTTACAGGAGATACGCAGTATTTT; j_gene: TRBJ2-3; d_gene: NA; v_gene: TRBV6-5; abundance: once
CDR3aa: CATSDPGTGSAGELFF; CDR3nt: TGTGCCACCAGTGACCCCGGGACAGGGTCGGCCGGGGAGCTGTTTTTT; j_gene: TRBJ2-2; d_gene: TRBD1; v_gene: TRBV24-1; abundance: NA
CDR3aa: CAGRGREGHSEQFF; CDR3nt: TGTGCCGGAAGAGGGCGGGAGGGCCATAGTGAGCAGTTCTTC; j_gene: TRBJ2-1; d_gene: TRBD2; v_gene: TRBV13; abundance: NA
CDR3aa: CASSLGGKGYTF; CDR3nt: TGTGCCAGCAGTTTGGGGGGCAAGGGCTACACCTTC; j_gene: TRBJ1-2; d_gene: NA; v_gene: TRBV28; abundance: NA
CDR3aa: CASSPLSGTSGGPISYNEQFF; CDR3nt: TGTGCCAGCAGTCCCCTATCTGGGACTAGCGGAGGTCCCATATCCTACAATGAGCAGTTCTTC; j_gene: TRBJ2-1; d_gene: TRBD2; v_gene: TRBV6-6; abundance: NA
CDR3aa: CAINPRGQNTGELFF; CDR3nt: TGTGCCATCAATCCCCGGGGGCAGAACACCGGGGAGCTGTTTTTT; j_gene: TRBJ2-2; d_gene: NA; v_gene: TRBV10-3; abundance: NA
CDR3aa: CASSPKGQGAQGTEAFF; CDR3nt: TGTGCCAGCTCACCAAAGGGGCAGGGGGCGCAGGGCACTGAAGCTTTCTTT; j_gene: TRBJ1-1; d_gene: TRBD1; v_gene: TRBV18; abundance: NA
CDR3aa: CASSQDWEITYEQYF; CDR3nt: TGTGCCAGCAGCCAAGATTGGGAAATAACATACGAGCAGTACTTC; j_gene: TRBJ2-7; d_gene: NA; v_gene: TRBV3-1/TRBV3-2; abundance: NA
CDR3aa: CASSTLAEQFF; CDR3nt: TGTGCCAGCAGCACTCTAGCGGAGCAGTTCTTC; j_gene: TRBJ2-1; d_gene: NA; v_gene: TRBV7-2; abundance: NA
CDR3aa: CASSLVAGGRTDTQYF; CDR3nt: TGTGCCAGCAGCTTGGTGGCAGGGGGGCGCACAGATACGCAGTATTTT; j_gene: TRBJ2-3; d_gene: NA; v_gene: TRBV5-6; abundance: NA
CDR3aa: CASSLFYSSYNSPLHF; CDR3nt: TGTGCCAGCAGTTTATTTTACAGCTCCTATAATTCACCCCTCCACTTT; j_gene: TRBJ1-6; d_gene: NA; v_gene: TRBV28; abundance: NA
CDR3aa: CASSPPNILSNQPQHF; CDR3nt: TGTGCCAGCTCACCACCGAATATCCTTAGCAATCAGCCCCAGCATTTT; j_gene: TRBJ1-5; d_gene: NA; v_gene: TRBV18; abundance: NA
CDR3aa: CASSPPGGETQYF; CDR3nt: TGTGCCAGCTCACCACCCGGGGGCGAGACCCAGTACTTC; j_gene: TRBJ2-5; d_gene: NA; v_gene: TRBV18; abundance: NA
CDR3aa: CASSQRSGYEQYF; CDR3nt: TGTGCCAGCAGCCAACGAAGCGGGTACGAGCAGTACTTC; j_gene: TRBJ2-7; d_gene: NA; v_gene: TRBV21-1; abundance: NA
CDR3aa: CASSLAVRRGETQYF; CDR3nt: TGTGCCAGCAGCTTAGCCGTGAGAAGGGGAGAGACCCAGTACTTC; j_gene: TRBJ2-5; d_gene: NA; v_gene: TRBV7-9; abundance: NA
CDR3aa: CAISEGGFTNEKLFF; CDR3nt: TGTGCCATCAGTGAGGGAGGGTTTACTAATGAAAAACTGTTTTTT; j_gene: TRBJ1-4; d_gene: NA; v_gene: TRBV10-3; abundance: once
CDR3aa: CASSLTVMNTEAFF; CDR3nt: TGTGCCAGTAGTTTGACAGTTATGAACACTGAAGCTTTCTTT; j_gene: TRBJ1-1; d_gene: NA; v_gene: TRBV19; abundance: NA